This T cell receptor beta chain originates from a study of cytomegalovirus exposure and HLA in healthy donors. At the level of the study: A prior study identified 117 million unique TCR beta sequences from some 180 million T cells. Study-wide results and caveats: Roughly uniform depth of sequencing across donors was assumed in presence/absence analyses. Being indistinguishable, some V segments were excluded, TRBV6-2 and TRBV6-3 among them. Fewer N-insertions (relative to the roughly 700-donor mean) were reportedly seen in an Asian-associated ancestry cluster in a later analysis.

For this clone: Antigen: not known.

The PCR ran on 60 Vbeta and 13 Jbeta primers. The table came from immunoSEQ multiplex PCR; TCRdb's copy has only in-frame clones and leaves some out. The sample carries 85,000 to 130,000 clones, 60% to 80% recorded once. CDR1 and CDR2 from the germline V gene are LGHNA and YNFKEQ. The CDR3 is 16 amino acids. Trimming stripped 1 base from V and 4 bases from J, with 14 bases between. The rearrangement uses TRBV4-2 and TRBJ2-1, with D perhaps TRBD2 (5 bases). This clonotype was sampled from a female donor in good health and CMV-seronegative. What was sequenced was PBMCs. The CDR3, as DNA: TGTGCCAGCAGCCAAGTGGAGACTACGGCTTACAATGAGCAGTTCTTC. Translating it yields CASSQVETTAYNEQFF.